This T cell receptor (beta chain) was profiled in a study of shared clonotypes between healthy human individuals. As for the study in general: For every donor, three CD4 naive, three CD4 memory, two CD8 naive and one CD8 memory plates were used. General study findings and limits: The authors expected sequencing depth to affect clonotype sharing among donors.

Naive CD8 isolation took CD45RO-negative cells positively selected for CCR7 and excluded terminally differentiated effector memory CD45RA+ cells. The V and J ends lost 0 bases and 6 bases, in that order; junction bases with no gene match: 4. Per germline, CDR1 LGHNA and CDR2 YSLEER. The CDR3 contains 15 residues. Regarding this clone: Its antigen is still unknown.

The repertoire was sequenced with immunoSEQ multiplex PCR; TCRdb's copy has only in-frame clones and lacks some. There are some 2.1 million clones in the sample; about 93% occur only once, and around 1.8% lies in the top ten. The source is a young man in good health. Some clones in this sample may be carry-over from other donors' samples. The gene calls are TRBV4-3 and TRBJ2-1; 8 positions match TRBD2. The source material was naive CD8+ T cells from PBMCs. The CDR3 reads CASSQDWTSINEQFF. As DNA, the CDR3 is TGCGCCAGCAGCCAAGACTGGACTAGCATCAATGAGCAGTTCTTC.